One and the same sample provided the 30 T cell receptor beta chains below, sequenced in a study of CD8 T cells in Susac syndrome. Random-hexamer reverse transcription was applied to roughly 0.5 to 1 ug RNA. TCRdb reprocessed the immunoSEQ multiplex PCR reads via MiXCR and lists one record per CDR3 protein. Here the sample spans over 95,000 distinct CDR3 sequences, nearly 95% being singletons. The specimen was CD4+ T cells from PBMCs. Receptors originate from a human donor in good health.

This sequence joins TRBV29-1 and TRBJ1-2; D call uncertain. Germline CDR1 reads SQVTM; CDR2 reads ANQGSEA. This CDR3 is 13 amino acids long. V shed 1 base and J shed 4 bases, with 10 bases lying between them. CDR3 sequence (DNA): TGCAGCGTTGAAGGGACCGGAGTCTATGGCTACACCTTC. This codes for CSVEGTGVYGYTF.

This CDR3 is CAWRDFNYGYTF. Written as DNA, the CDR3 is TGTGCCTGGAGAGATTTCAACTATGGCTACACCTTC. V and J are TRBV30 and TRBJ1-2; no reliable D call. With 3 bases removed from V and 2 bases from J, the gap between germline ends came to 7 bases. Germline loops: CDR1 GTSNPN, CDR2 SVGIG (reference sequence). This CDR3 has 12 amino acids.

V and J are TRBV12-3 or TRBV12-4 and TRBJ2-4; D may be TRBD2 (6 bases). Trimming removed 6 bases from V and 0 bases from J, with 9 bases in between. The CDR3 has 14 amino acids. Here the CDR3 DNA reads TGTGCCAGCAGCCCGGAGGGAGCCAAAAACATTCAGTACTTC. This encodes CASSPEGAKNIQYF.

The chain carries TRBV20-1 and TRBJ2-3; no firm D call. V shed 3 bases and J shed 2 bases, with 15 bases lying between them. Per the germline V gene, CDR1 is DFQATT and CDR2 is SNEGSKA (reference sequence). The length of the CDR3 is 15 residues. CDR3 residues: CSASPWGGSTDTQYF. For the CDR3, the DNA is TGCAGTGCTAGCCCTTGGGGTGGGTCCACAGATACGCAGTATTTT.

The chain employs TRBV2 and TRBJ2-1; D not resolved. There are 11 residues in the CDR3. The V and J ends lost 3 bases and 10 bases respectively, with 7 bases between them. Germline-derived CDR1 and CDR2 are SNHLY and FYNNEI. The CDR3 region is CASSDIREQFF. The CDR3 nucleotides read TGTGCCAGCAGTGACATTCGGGAGCAGTTCTTC. Filled out from reference TRBV2 and TRBJ2-1, the complete variable domain reads EPEVTQTPSHQVTQMGQEVILRCVPISNHLYFYWYRQILGQKVEFLVSFYNNEISEKSEIFDDQFSVERPDGSNFTLKIRSTKLEDSAMYFCASSDIREQFFGPGTRLTVL.

V gene TRBV27 combines with J gene TRBJ1-6, with D perhaps matching TRBD1 (5 bases). V was clipped by 3 bases and J by 7 bases, with 19 bases between them. CDR3 length: 17 amino acids. CDR1 and CDR2 (germline): MNHEY, SMNVEV (reference sequence). CDR3 residues: CASSFRRGEFFNSPLHF. The CDR3 DNA is TGTGCCAGCAGTTTTCGACGGGGGGAATTTTTCAATTCACCCCTCCACTTT.

The gene calls are TRBV6-2 or TRBV6-3 and TRBJ1-1; D uncertain. This CDR3 contains 15 residues. Trimming pared 5 bases from V and 0 bases from J, leaving 13 bases between. Germline V gene data show CDR1 as MNHEY and CDR2 as SVGEGT. CDR3 sequence (DNA): TGTGCCAGCAGTCGGGCGACACCCATGAACACTGAAGCTTTCTTT. The encoded protein is CASSRATPMNTEAFF.

The CDR3 DNA is TGTGCCAGCACCGGCGGGGTGTCCTACAATGAGCAGTTCTTC. As protein: CASTGGVSYNEQFF. This chain connects TRBV28 to TRBJ2-1, with D tentatively TRBD2 (6 bases). CDR1 and CDR2 from the germline V gene are MDHEN and SYDVKM. This CDR3 spans 14 amino acids. Trimming took 7 bases from V and 1 from J, leaving 11 bases between them.

This chain joins TRBV5-6 and TRBJ1-1; no definite D call. V lost 3 bases and J lost 6, with 9 bases in between. The CDR3 is made up of 12 amino acids. The germline V gene encodes CDR1 SGHDT and CDR2 YYEEEE. CDR3 in amino acids: CASSWEFAEAFF. CDR3 nucleotides: TGTGCCAGCAGCTGGGAATTCGCTGAAGCTTTCTTT. The full variable domain, in which reference TRBV5-6 and TRBJ1-1 provide the parts outside the CDR3, is DAGVTQSPTHLIKTRGQQVTLRCSPKSGHDTVSWYQQALGQGPQFIFQYYEEEERQRGNFPDRFSGHQFPNYSSELNVNALLLGDSALYLCASSWEFAEAFFGQGTRLTVV.

The chain recombines TRBV4-1 with TRBJ1-1; 8 bases line up with TRBD1. This CDR3 region has 15 residues. J gave up 2 bases and V 3 bases, and 5 bases lay outside the gene matches. CDR1 and CDR2 from the germline V gene are MGHRA and YSYEKL. CDR3 sequence reads: CASSHSGQANTEAFF. CDR3 bases: TGCGCCAGCAGCCACTCGGGACAGGCAAACACTGAAGCTTTCTTT.

The chain carries TRBV5-1 and TRBJ1-1, with D perhaps matching TRBD1 (5 bases). This CDR3 is 15 amino acids long. Germline assignment: CDR1 SGHRS and CDR2 YFSETQ. V was shortened by 2 bases and J by 11 bases, with 22 bases between the two germline ends. DNA of the CDR3: TGCGCCAGCAGCTTTGATGTGGGGCGCGAATATGACGCTTTCTTT. Amino acid sequence: CASSFDVGREYDAFF.

This chain connects TRBV6-2 or TRBV6-3 to TRBJ1-5; no firm D call. The CDR3 has 13 amino acids. CDR1 MNHEY and CDR2 SVGEGT come from the germline V gene. Between the trimmed V and J ends, which lost 4 bases and 4 bases, there was a span of 8 bases. CDR3 nucleotides: TGTGCCAGCAGTTGGGGAGAGAATCAGCCCCAGCATTTT. Amino acids: CASSWGENQPQHF.

This rearrangement joins TRBV4-2 to TRBJ2-3, with 10 bases fitting TRBD2. Germline assignment: CDR1 LGHNA and CDR2 YNFKEQ. The CDR3 contains 19 residues. Trimming cost V 4 bases and J 2 bases; bases outside gene matches: 15. The CDR3 DNA sequence: TGTGCCAGCAGCCCTCAAGATTATCGGACTAGCGGTAACACAGATACGCAGTATTTT. Translating it yields CASSPQDYRTSGNTDTQYF.

The CDR3 region is CAIRAIYGYTF. DNA for the CDR3: TGTGCCATCAGAGCGATCTATGGCTACACCTTC. The rearrangement joins TRBV10-3 to TRBJ1-2; D gene uncertain. Germline lookup yields CDR1 ENHRY and CDR2 SYGVKD. V dropped 6 bases and J dropped 4 bases, with 6 bases sitting between them. The CDR3 contains 11 residues.

V gene TRBV6-2 or TRBV6-3 combines with J gene TRBJ2-2; D is ambiguous. CDR3 length: 13 residues. Germline V gives CDR1 MNHEY, CDR2 SVGEGT. Trimming left V 6 bases short and J 7 bases short, with 12 bases between. The CDR3 sequence is CASRIELGGELFF. CDR3 DNA: TGTGCCAGCAGGATCGAGCTGGGCGGGGAGCTGTTTTTT.

This clonotype was detected only once. The CDR3 loop is CASRDPTGTGTGGTDTQYF. CDR3 coding DNA: TGCGCCAGCAGGGACCCAACCGGCACCGGGACAGGGGGCACAGATACGCAGTATTTT. V usage is TRBV5-1 and J usage is TRBJ2-3, with TRBD1 matching 10 bases. J gave up 1 base and V 5 bases, and 16 bases lay outside the gene matches. The CDR3 length is 19 residues. Per the germline V gene, CDR1 is SGHRS and CDR2 is YFSETQ.

CDR3 loop: CASSLTSGRYYEQYF. The CDR3 DNA follows: TGTGCCAGCAGTTTGACTAGCGGGAGGTACTACGAGCAGTACTTC. The rearrangement uses TRBV12-3 or TRBV12-4 and TRBJ2-7; 13 bases map to TRBD2. The CDR3 is 15 residues long. J gave up 3 bases and V 3 bases, and 2 bases lay outside the gene matches.

The chain uses TRBV5-4 and TRBJ2-1; perhaps D is TRBD1 or TRBD2 (5 bases each). The CDR3 is 14 amino acids. Germline V gene lookup returns CDR1 SGHNT and CDR2 YYREEE (reference sequence). V dropped 7 bases and J dropped 10 bases, with 21 bases sitting between them. The CDR3 DNA is TGTGCCAGCCTTTCGGAAGGGGCACGAGGGGAGCAGTTCTTC. Translated: CASLSEGARGEQFF.

The V gene is TRBV29-1, the J gene TRBJ2-3; the D gene is possibly TRBD2 (6 bases). V lost 3 bases to trimming and J lost 4 bases, with 11 bases between them. The CDR3 sequence is 13 residues long. Germline assignment: CDR1 SQVTM and CDR2 ANQGSEA. The CDR3 is CSVEEGIADTQYF. DNA for the CDR3: TGCAGCGTTGAGGAGGGGATCGCAGATACGCAGTATTTT.

The chain uses TRBV2 and TRBJ2-1, with D possibly being TRBD1 or TRBD2 (8 bases each). Germline assignment: CDR1 SNHLY and CDR2 FYNNEI. Trimming took 5 bases from V and 8 from J, leaving 19 bases between them. CDR3 size: 15 residues. The CDR3 spells CASSPQGAREDEQFF. The CDR3 bases are TGTGCCAGCAGTCCGCAGGGGGCGCGGGAGGATGAGCAGTTCTTC.

V and J are TRBV20-1 and TRBJ1-5; 10 bases are shared with TRBD1. The length of the CDR3 is 13 residues. CDR1 is DFQATT, CDR2 SNEGSKA, per germline (reference sequence). J gave up 5 bases and V 6 bases, and 4 bases lay outside the gene matches. CDR3 sequence reads: CSATGQGDQPQHF. The DNA of the CDR3 is TGCAGTGCCACTGGACAGGGGGATCAGCCCCAGCATTTT.

V and J are TRBV20-1 and TRBJ2-2; 10 bases align to TRBD2. CDR3 length: 17 amino acids. V lost 0 bases to trimming and J lost 2 bases; unmatched junction nucleotides: 6. The germline V gene encodes CDR1 DFQATT and CDR2 SNEGSKA (reference sequence). The CDR3: CSARDRTSGSNTGELFF. The CDR3, as DNA: TGCAGTGCTAGAGATAGGACTAGCGGCAGTAACACCGGGGAGCTGTTTTTT.

The sample holds one count of this clonotype. The chain recombines TRBV7-8 with TRBJ1-6; 7 bases are shared with TRBD1. J was trimmed by 7 bases and V by 1 base; bases with no gene match: 4. The CDR3 spans 15 residues. Looked up from germline, CDR1 is SGHVS and CDR2 is FQNEAQ. The CDR3 protein is CASSLVGQANSPLHF. The CDR3 DNA reads TGTGCCAGCAGCTTAGTAGGACAGGCAAATTCACCCCTCCACTTT. The entire variable domain, with the rest obtained from reference TRBV7-8 and TRBJ1-6, is as follows: GAGVSQSPRYKVAKRGQDVALRCDPISGHVSLFWYQQALGQGPEFLTYFQNEAQLDKSGLPSDRFFAERPEGSVSTLKIQRTQQEDSAVYLCASSLVGQANSPLHFGNGTRLTVT.

This chain links TRBV5-1 with TRBJ2-3; no clear D gene. V lost 5 bases, J lost 5 bases, and 12 bases lay in between. This CDR3 contains 13 residues. Germline lookup yields CDR1 SGHRS and CDR2 YFSETQ. This CDR3 reads CASSLQLRDTQYF. The CDR3 bases are TGCGCCAGCAGTCTCCAGCTTAGAGATACGCAGTATTTT.

The chain combines TRBV7-2 with TRBJ1-1; D remains ambiguous. The V and J ends lost 2 bases and 1 base respectively, with 5 bases between them. The CDR3 length is 13 residues. Per the germline V gene, CDR1 is SGHTA and CDR2 is FQGNSA. The CDR3: CASSLKRNTEAFF. The DNA of the CDR3 is TGTGCCAGCAGCTTAAAAAGGAACACTGAAGCTTTCTTT.

The V and J genes are TRBV5-1 and TRBJ2-1; D remains ambiguous. Germline V lookup: CDR1 SGHRS, CDR2 YFSETQ. Trimming shortened V by 4 bases and J by 4 bases, and 9 bases separated the two germline ends. CDR3 length equals 13 residues. CDR3 region: CASSPTGYNEQFF. CDR3 DNA: TGCGCCAGCAGCCCTACGGGTTACAATGAGCAGTTCTTC.

This clonotype was recorded only once. The chain employs TRBV14 and TRBJ2-7; TRBD1 matches at 8 bases. The CDR3 length is 16 residues. V was pared by 4 bases and J by 6 bases, with 14 bases of the junction left unmatched. Germline V gives CDR1 SGHDN, CDR2 FVKESK. CDR3 region: CASSRLGGQGAGEQYF. The CDR3 region has the DNA TGTGCCAGCAGCCGACTTGGAGGGCAGGGGGCTGGCGAGCAGTACTTC.

The chain is built from TRBV2 and TRBJ2-1, with D perhaps TRBD2 (6 bases). Germline loops: CDR1 SNHLY, CDR2 FYNNEI. The CDR3 consists of 12 residues. V was trimmed by 1 base and J by 8 bases, leaving 6 bases between them. The CDR3: CASSEGGDEQFF. The CDR3 region has the DNA TGTGCCAGCAGTGAAGGGGGGGATGAGCAGTTCTTC.

The genes are TRBV7-2 and TRBJ1-1; D gene unclear. This CDR3 is built from 12 residues. Per germline, CDR1 SGHTA and CDR2 FQGNSA. Trimming pared 5 bases from V and 4 bases from J, leaving 8 bases between. The CDR3: CASSRLLTEAFF. Written as DNA, the CDR3 is TGTGCCAGCAGCCGCCTACTCACTGAAGCTTTCTTT.

This sequence joins TRBV3-1 and TRBJ2-3; D is ambiguous. Trimming pared 1 base from V and 7 bases from J, leaving 9 bases between. Germline assignment: CDR1 LGHDT and CDR2 YNNKEL (reference sequence). The CDR3 runs to 13 residues. CDR3 DNA: TGTGCCAGCAGCCAAGTCAGAGGTAATACGCAGTATTTT. This gives the protein CASSQVRGNTQYF.